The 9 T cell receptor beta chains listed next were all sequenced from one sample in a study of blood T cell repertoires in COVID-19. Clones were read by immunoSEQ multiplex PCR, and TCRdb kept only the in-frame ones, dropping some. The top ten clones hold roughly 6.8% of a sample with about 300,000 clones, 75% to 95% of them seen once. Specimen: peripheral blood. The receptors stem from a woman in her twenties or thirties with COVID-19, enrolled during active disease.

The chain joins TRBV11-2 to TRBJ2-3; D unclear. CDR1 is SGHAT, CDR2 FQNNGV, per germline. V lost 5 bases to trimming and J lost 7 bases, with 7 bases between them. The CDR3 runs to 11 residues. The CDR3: CASSPSYTQYF. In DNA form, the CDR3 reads TGTGCCAGCAGCCCCTCTTATACGCAGTATTTT.

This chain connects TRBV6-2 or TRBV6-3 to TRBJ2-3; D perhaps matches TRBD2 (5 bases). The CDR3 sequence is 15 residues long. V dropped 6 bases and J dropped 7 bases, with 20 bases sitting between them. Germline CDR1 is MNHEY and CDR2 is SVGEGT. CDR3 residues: CASSPYLGGRNTQYF. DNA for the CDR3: TGTGCCAGCAGCCCCTACCTAGGAGGTAGAAATACGCAGTATTTT.

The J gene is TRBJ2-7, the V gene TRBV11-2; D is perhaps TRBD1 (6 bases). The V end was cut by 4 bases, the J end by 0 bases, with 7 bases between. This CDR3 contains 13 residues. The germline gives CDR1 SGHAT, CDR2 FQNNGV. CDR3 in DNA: TGTGCCAGCAGCTGGGACAACTCCTACGAGCAGTACTTC. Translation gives CASSWDNSYEQYF.

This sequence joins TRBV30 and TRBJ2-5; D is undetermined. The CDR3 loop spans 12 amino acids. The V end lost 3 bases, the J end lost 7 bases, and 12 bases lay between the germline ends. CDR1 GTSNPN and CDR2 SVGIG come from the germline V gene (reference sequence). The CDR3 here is CAWRYGSRTQYF. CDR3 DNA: TGTGCCTGGAGGTACGGTAGCCGGACCCAGTACTTC. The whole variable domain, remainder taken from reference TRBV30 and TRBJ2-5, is SQTIHQWPATLVQPVGSPLSLECTVEGTSNPNLYWYRQAAGRGLQLLFYSVGIGQISSEVPQNLSASRPQDRQFILSSKKLLLSDSGFYLCAWRYGSRTQYFGPGTRLLVL.

CDR3 region: CASSLWGLAGGKFRDTQYF. The CDR3 DNA sequence: TGTGCCAGCAGTTTATGGGGACTAGCGGGAGGGAAATTCAGAGATACGCAGTATTTT. V usage is TRBV28 and J usage is TRBJ2-3, with TRBD2 identical over 16 bases. V lost 0 bases, J lost 5 bases, and 8 bases stayed unmatched. This CDR3 has 19 amino acids. Germline CDR1 and CDR2: MDHEN and SYDVKM.

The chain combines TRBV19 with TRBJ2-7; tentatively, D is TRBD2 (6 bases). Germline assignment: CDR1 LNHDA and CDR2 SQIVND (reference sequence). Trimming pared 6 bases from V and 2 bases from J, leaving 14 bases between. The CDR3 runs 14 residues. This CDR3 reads CASRKTGATYEQYF. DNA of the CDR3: TGTGCCAGTAGAAAAACGGGAGCTACCTACGAGCAGTACTTC.

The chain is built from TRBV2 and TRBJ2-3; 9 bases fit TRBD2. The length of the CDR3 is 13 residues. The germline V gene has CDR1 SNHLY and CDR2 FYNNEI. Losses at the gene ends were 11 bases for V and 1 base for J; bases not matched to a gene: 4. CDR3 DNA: TGTGCCGGAAGACTAGCGGGCACAGATACGCAGTATTTT. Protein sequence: CAGRLAGTDTQYF.

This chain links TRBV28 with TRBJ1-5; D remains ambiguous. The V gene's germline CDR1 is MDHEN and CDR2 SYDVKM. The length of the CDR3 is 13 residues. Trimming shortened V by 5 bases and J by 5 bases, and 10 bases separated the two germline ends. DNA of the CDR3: TGTGCCAGCAGTCCCCATGGAGATCAGCCCCAGCATTTT. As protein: CASSPHGDQPQHF.

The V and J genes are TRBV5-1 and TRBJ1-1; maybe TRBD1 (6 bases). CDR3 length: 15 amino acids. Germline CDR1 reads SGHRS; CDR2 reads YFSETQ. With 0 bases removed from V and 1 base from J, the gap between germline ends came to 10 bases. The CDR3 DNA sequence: TGCGCCAGCAGCTTGGTAGTGACAGGGAACACTGAAGCTTTCTTT. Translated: CASSLVVTGNTEAFF.